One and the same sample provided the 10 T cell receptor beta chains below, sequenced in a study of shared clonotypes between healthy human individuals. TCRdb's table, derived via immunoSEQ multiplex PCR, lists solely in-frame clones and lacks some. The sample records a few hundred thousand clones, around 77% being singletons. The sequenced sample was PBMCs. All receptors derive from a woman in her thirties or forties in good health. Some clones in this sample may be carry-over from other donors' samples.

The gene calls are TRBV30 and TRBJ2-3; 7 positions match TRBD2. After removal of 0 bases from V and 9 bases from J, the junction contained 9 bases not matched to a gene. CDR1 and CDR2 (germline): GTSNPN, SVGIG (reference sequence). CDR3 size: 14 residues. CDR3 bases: TGTGCCTGGAGTGTACTTGACTACGGGGGGACGCAGTATTTT. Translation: CAWSVLDYGGTQYF.

CDR3 sequence (DNA): TGTGCCAGCAGCGTGGGGACTAGCGGGAGTCCCCCAGATACGCAGTATTTT. It codes for CASSVGTSGSPPDTQYF. The V and J genes are TRBV9 and TRBJ2-3; 14 nucleotides line up with TRBD2. V was clipped by 2 bases and J by 4 bases; unmatched bases: 6. From germline, CDR1 is SGDLS and CDR2 YYNGEE. The CDR3 has 17 amino acids.

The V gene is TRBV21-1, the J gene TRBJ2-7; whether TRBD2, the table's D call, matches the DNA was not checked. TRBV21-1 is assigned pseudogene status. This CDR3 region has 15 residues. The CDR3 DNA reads TGTGCCAGCGGCAAAGGCGCAGCGGGAGCGGAAGAGCAGTACTTC. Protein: CASGKGAAGAEEQYF.

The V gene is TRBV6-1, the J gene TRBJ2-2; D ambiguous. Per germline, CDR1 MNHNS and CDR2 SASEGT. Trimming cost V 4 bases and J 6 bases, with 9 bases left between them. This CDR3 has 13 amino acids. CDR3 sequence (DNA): TGTGCCAGCAGTGCCCCGGGTCCCGGGGAGCTGTTTTTT. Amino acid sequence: CASSAPGPGELFF.

CDR3 coding DNA: TGTGCCAGCAGCAGATGGGGGGACAGGGTTGAAAAACTGTTTTTT. Protein product: CASSRWGDRVEKLFF. V and J are TRBV5-4 and TRBJ1-4; TRBD1 agrees at 9 bases. V was clipped by 4 bases and J by 7 bases; unmatched bases: 8. The CDR3 length is 15 residues. The germline V gene has CDR1 SGHNT and CDR2 YYREEE (reference sequence).

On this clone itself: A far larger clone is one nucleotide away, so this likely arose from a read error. CDR3 nucleotide sequence: TGTGCCAGCAGCTTGACAGTAGCGGGAGGACTCGAAAAAAACATTCGGTACTTC. It specifies CASSLTVAGGLEKNIRYF. The J gene is TRBJ2-4, the V gene TRBV5-6; 10 bases are a match to TRBD2. The germline gives CDR1 SGHDT, CDR2 YYEEEE. This CDR3 region has 18 residues. Together with reference TRBV5-6 and TRBJ2-4, the CDR3 gives the full variable domain: DAGVTQSPTHLIKTRGQQVTLRCSPKSGHDTVSWYQQALGQGPQFIFQYYEEEERQRGNFPDRFSGHQFPNYSSELNVNALLLGDSALYLCASSLTVAGGLEKNIRYFGAGTRLSVL.

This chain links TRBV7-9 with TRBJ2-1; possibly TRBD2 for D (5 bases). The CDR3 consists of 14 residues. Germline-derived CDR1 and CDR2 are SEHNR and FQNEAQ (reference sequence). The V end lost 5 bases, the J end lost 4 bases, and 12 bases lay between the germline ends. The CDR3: CASSPRTEYNEQFF. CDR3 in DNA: TGTGCCAGCAGCCCACGGACTGAGTACAATGAGCAGTTCTTC.

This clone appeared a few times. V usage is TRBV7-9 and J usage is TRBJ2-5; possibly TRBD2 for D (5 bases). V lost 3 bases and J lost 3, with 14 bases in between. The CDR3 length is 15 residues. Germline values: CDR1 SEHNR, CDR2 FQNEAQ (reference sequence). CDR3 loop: CASSLGAGRKETQYF. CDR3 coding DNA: TGTGCCAGCAGCTTGGGCGCGGGTAGAAAAGAGACCCAGTACTTC. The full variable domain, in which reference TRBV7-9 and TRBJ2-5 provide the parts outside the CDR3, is DTGVSQNPRHKITKRGQNVTFRCDPISEHNRLYWYRQTLGQGPEFLTYFQNEAQLEKSRLLSDRFSAERPKGSFSTLEIQRTEQGDSAMYLCASSLGAGRKETQYFGPGTRLLVL.

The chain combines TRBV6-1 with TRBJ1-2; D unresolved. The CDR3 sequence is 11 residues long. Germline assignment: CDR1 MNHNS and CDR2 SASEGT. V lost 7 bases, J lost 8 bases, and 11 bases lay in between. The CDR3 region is CASTSPRGYTF. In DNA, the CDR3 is TGTGCCAGCACTTCGCCTCGGGGCTACACCTTC.

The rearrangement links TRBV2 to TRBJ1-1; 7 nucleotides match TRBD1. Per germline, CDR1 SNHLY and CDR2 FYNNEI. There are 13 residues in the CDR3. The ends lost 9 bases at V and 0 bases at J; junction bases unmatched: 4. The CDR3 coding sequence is TGTGCCAGTGGGACAGCTTTGAACACTGAAGCTTTCTTT. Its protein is CASGTALNTEAFF.